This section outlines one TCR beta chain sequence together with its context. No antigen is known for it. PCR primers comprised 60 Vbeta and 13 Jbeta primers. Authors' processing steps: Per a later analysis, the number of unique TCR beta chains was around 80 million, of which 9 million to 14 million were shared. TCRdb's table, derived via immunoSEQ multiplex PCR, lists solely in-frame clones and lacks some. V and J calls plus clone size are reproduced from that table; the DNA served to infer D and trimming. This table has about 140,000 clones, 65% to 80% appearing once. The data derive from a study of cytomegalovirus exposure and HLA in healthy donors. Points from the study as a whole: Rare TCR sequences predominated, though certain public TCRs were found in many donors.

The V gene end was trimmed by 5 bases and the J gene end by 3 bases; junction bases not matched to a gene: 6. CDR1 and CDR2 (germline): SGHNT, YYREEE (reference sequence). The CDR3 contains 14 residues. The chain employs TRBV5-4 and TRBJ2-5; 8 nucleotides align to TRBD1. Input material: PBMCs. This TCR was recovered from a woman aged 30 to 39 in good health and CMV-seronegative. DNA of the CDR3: TGTGCCAGCAGTATGGACAGGGTAGAAGAGACCCAGTACTTC. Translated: CASSMDRVEETQYF.